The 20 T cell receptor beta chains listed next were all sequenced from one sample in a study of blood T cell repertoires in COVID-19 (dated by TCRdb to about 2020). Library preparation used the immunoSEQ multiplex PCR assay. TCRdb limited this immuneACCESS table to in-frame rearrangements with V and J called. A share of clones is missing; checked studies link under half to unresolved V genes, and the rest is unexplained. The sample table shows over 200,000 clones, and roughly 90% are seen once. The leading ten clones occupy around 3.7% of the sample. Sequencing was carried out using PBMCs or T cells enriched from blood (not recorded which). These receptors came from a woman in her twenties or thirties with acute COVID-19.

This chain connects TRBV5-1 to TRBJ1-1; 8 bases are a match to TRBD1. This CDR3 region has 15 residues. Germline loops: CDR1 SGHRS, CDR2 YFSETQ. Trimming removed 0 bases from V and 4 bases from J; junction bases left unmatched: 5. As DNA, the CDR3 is TGCGCCAGCAGCTTGGCAGGGGGCGCCCCCACTGAAGCTTTCTTT. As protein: CASSLAGGAPTEAFF.

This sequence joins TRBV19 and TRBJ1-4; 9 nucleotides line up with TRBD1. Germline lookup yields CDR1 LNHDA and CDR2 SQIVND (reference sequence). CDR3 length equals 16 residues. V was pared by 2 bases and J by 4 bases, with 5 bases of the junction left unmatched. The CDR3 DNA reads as TGTGCCAGTAGTATAATTCCGGGACAGGGTAATGAAAAACTGTTTTTT. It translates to CASSIIPGQGNEKLFF.

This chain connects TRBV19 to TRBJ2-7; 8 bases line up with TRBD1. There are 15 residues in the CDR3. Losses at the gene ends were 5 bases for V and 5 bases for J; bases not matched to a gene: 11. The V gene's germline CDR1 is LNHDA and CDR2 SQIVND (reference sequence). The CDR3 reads CASSPLDRAGNEQYF. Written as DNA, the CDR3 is TGTGCCAGTAGTCCCTTGGACAGGGCGGGCAACGAGCAGTACTTC.

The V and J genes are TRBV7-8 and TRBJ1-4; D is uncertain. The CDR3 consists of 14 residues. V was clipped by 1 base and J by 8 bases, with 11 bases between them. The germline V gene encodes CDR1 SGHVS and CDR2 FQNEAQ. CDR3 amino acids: CASSLGGQVEKLFF. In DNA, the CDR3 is TGTGCCAGCAGCTTAGGCGGGCAGGTCGAAAAACTGTTTTTT.

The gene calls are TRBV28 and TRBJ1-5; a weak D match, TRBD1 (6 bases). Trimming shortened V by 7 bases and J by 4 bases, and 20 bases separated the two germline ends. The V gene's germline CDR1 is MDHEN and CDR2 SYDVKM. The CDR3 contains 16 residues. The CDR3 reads CASISWGGRENQPQHF. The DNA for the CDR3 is TGTGCCAGCATATCCTGGGGGGGGCGGGAGAATCAGCCCCAGCATTTT.

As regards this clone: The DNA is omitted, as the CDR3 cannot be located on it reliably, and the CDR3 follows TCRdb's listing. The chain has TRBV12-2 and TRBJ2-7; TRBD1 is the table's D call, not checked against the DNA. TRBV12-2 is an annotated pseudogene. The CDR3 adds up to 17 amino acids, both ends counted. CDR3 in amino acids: CASRLRKVGQGNYEQYF.

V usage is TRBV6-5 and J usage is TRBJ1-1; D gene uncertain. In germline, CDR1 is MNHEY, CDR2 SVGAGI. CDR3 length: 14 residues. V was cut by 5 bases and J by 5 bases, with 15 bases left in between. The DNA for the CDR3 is TGTGCCAGCAGTCGAGCTGGGGAGGCAACTGAAGCTTTCTTT. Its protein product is CASSRAGEATEAFF.

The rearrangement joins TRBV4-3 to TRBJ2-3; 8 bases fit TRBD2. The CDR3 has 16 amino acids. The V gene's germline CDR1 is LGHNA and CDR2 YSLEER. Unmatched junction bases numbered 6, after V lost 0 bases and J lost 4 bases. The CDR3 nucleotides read TGCGCCAGCAGCCAAGATAAGCGGGGGCTGGCAGATACGCAGTATTTT. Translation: CASSQDKRGLADTQYF.

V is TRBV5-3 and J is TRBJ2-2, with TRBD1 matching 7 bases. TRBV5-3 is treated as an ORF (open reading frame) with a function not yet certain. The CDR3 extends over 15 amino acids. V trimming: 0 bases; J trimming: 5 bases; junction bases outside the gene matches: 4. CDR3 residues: CARSLGQGKTGELFF. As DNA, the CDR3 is TGTGCCAGAAGCTTGGGACAGGGTAAAACCGGGGAGCTGTTTTTT.

CDR3 DNA: TGTGCCAGCAGCCTGACAGGGACGCGCGAGAGCACAGATACGCAGTATTTT. Its protein product is CASSLTGTRESTDTQYF. This chain links TRBV7-2 with TRBJ2-3; 7 bases are a match to TRBD1. V was clipped by 5 bases and J by 0 bases; unmatched bases: 11. Germline CDR1 and CDR2: SGHTA and FQGNSA. The CDR3 is 17 residues long.

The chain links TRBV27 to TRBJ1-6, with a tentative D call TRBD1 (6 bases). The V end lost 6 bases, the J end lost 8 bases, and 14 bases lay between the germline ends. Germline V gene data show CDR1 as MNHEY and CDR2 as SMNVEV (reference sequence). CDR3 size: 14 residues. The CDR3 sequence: CASRRSGVDSPLHF. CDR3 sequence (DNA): TGTGCCAGCAGACGCTCAGGGGTGGATTCACCCCTCCACTTT.

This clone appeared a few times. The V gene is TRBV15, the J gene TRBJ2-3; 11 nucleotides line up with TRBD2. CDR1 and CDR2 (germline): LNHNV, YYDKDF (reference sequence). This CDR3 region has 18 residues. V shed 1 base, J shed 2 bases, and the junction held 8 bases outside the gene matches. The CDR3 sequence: CATSRARLAGGPTDTQYF. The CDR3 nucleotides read TGTGCCACCAGCAGAGCGCGGTTAGCGGGGGGGCCCACAGATACGCAGTATTTT.

CDR3: CASSEQGISNQPQHF. CDR3 bases: TGTGCCAGCAGTGAACAGGGAATAAGCAATCAGCCCCAGCATTTT. The chain carries TRBV2 and TRBJ1-5; possible D gene TRBD1, 5 bases. Germline assignment: CDR1 SNHLY and CDR2 FYNNEI. Trimming pared 2 bases from V and 1 base from J, leaving 9 bases between. This CDR3 comprises 15 residues.

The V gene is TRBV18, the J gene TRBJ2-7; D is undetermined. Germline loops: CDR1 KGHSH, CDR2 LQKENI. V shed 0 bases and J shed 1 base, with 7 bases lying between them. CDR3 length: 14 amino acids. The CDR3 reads CASSPPQWSYEQYF. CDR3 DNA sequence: TGTGCCAGCTCACCACCGCAGTGGTCCTACGAGCAGTACTTC.

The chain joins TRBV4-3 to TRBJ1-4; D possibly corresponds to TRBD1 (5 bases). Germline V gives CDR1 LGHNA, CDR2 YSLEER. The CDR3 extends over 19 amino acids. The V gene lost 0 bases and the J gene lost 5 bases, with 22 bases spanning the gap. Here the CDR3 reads CASSQEQTVGAGGNEKLFF. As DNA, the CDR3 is TGCGCCAGCAGCCAAGAACAGACAGTCGGCGCCGGGGGGAATGAAAAACTGTTTTTT.

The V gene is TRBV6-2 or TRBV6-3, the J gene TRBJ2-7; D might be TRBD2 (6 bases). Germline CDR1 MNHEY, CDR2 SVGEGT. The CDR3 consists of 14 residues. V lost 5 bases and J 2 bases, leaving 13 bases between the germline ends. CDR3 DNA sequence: TGTGCCAGCAGTGTTAGCGGATCCGCCTACGAGCAGTACTTC. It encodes CASSVSGSAYEQYF.

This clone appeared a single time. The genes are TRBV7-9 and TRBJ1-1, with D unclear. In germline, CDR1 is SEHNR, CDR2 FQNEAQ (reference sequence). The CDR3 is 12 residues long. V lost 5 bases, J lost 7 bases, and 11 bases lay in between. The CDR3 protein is CASSREAREAFF. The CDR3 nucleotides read TGTGCCAGCAGCCGAGAAGCCCGTGAAGCTTTCTTT. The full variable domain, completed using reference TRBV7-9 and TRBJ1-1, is DTGVSQNPRHKITKRGQNVTFRCDPISEHNRLYWYRQTLGQGPEFLTYFQNEAQLEKSRLLSDRFSAERPKGSFSTLEIQRTEQGDSAMYLCASSREAREAFFGQGTRLTVV.

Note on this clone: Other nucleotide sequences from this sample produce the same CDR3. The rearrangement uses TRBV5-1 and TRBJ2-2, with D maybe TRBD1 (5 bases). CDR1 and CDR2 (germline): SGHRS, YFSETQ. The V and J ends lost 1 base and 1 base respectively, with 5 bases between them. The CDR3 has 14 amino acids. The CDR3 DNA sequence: TGCGCCAGCAGCTTGACAGGGAACACCGGGGAGCTGTTTTTT. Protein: CASSLTGNTGELFF.

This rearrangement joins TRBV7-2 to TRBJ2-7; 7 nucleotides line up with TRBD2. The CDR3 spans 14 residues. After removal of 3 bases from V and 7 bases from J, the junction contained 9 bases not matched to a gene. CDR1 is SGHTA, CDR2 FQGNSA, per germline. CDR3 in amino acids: CASSFDSTGGEQYF. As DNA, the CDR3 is TGTGCCAGCAGCTTCGACTCGACCGGGGGGGAGCAGTACTTC.

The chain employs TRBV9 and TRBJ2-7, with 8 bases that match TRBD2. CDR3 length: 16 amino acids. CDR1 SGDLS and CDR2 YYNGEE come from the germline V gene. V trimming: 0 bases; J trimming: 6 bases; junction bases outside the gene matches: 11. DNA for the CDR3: TGTGCCAGCAGCGTAGCTGAGGGGCGGGGGGCCACCGAGCAGTACTTC. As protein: CASSVAEGRGATEQYF.